These T cell receptor beta chains were read from a single sample in a study of vaccination and CD4 T cells after COVID-19. TCRdb called the PCR reads again in MiXCR, with one record for every CDR3 protein. The repertoire has 20,000 to 30,000 distinct CDR3 sequences, 43% of them found once; the top ten carry 7.2%. The antigens for these receptors are not known. Sequenced material: CD4+ T cells from blood, cultured in vitro. Receptors originate from a human donor who had recovered from COVID-19. CDR3s include the opening cysteine and the closing phenylalanine or tryptophan. The D gene is left open where the match is weak. Clone size, where shown, is once, few, many, or a class for clones that have expanded.

clone size,D gene,V gene,J gene,CDR3 DNA,CDR3 protein
few,NA,TRBV6-1,TRBJ2-3,TGTGCCAGCAGCCCCCAACCCGCCCGCACAGATACGCAGTATTTT,CASSPQPARTDTQYF
NA,NA,TRBV28,TRBJ2-7,TGTGCCAGCAGTCCGAGGAACCCCCGCAGGGCCTACGAGCAGTACTTC,CASSPRNPRRAYEQYF
NA,TRBD1,TRBV5-6,TRBJ2-7,TGTGCCAGCACCATCGACAGGGTCTCCTACGAGCAGTACTTC,CASTIDRVSYEQYF
NA,TRBD2,TRBV15,TRBJ2-3,TGTGCCACCAGCAGATTTAGTAGCGGGATCAGCACAGATACGCAGTATTTT,CATSRFSSGISTDTQYF
NA,NA,TRBV7-3,TRBJ2-3,TGTGCCAGCAGGCAAAGGGGGGGGGGCACAGATACGCAGTATTTT,CASRQRGGGTDTQYF
few,NA,TRBV6-1,TRBJ2-3,TGTGCCAGCAGTGCGTCAGGGCCTGGGAATACGCAGTATTTT,CASSASGPGNTQYF
NA,NA,TRBV10-3,TRBJ2-7,TGTGCCATCAGCAACAGCGACTCCTACGAGCAGTACTTC,CAISNSDSYEQYF
medium-sized,NA,TRBV7-9,TRBJ1-6,TGTGCCAGCAGCTTCGGGAACTCCTATAATTCACCCCTCCACTTT,CASSFGNSYNSPLHF
NA,NA,TRBV19,TRBJ2-1,TGTGCCAGTAGTATAAATGGAGACAATGAGCAGTTCTTC,CASSINGDNEQFF
NA,NA,TRBV2,TRBJ2-7,TGTGCCAGCAGTGGGCAGGCAAGGACCTACGAGCAGTACTTC,CASSGQARTYEQYF
NA,TRBD2,TRBV27,TRBJ2-7,TGTGCCAGCAGCCCCCTCCGAAATAGCGGGAGTTTCACCTACGAGCAGTACTTC,CASSPLRNSGSFTYEQYF
few,TRBD1,TRBV19,TRBJ1-5,TGTGCCAGTATAAAGGGACAGGGGGTTATAGGCAATCAGCCCCAGCATTTT,CASIKGQGVIGNQPQHF
few,NA,TRBV28,TRBJ1-2,TGTGCCAGCAGCCCTTCGGGGCAAACCTATGGCTACACCTTC,CASSPSGQTYGYTF
NA,NA,TRBV10-1,TRBJ1-6,TGCGCCAGCAGTGCAGGGGATAATTCACCCCTCCACTTT,CASSAGDNSPLHF
NA,TRBD1,TRBV6-4,TRBJ1-6,TGTGCCAGCAGTCAGACAGGGGAGAGTTCACCCCTCCACTTT,CASSQTGESSPLHF
few,NA,TRBV6-5,TRBJ2-3,TGTGCCAGCAGTTATAGGGGGTTGGGCACAGATACGCAGTATTTT,CASSYRGLGTDTQYF
NA,TRBD2,TRBV6-2/TRBV6-3,TRBJ2-5,TGTGCCAGCAGTTACTCTGGGGTAGCGGGAGGGAAAGAGACCCAGTACTTC,CASSYSGVAGGKETQYF
few,TRBD1,TRBV20-1,TRBJ1-1,TGCAGTGCTAGAGATTTTGGGACAGGGGTGAACACTGAAGCTTTCTTT,CSARDFGTGVNTEAFF
NA,TRBD1,TRBV4-2,TRBJ2-1,TGTGCCAGCAACCACAACCTCCGGGACAGGGGGCCCTACAATGAGCAGTTCTTC,CASNHNLRDRGPYNEQFF
NA,NA,TRBV28,TRBJ2-7,TGTGCCAGCAGCCCCCTTGGCGCGGATCACTCCTACGAGCAGTACTTC,CASSPLGADHSYEQYF
NA,TRBD1,TRBV7-3,TRBJ1-2,TGTGCCGGCAGCCCACAGGGGTTCGGTGGCTACACCTTC,CAGSPQGFGGYTF
NA,NA,TRBV28,TRBJ1-2,TGTGCCAGCACCTTAGGGGGTAGGGAAACGGGCTACACCTTC,CASTLGGRETGYTF
few,TRBD2,TRBV6-1,TRBJ2-1,TGTGCCAGCAGTGCTCGGACTAGCGGGATTGTCACCCACAATGAGCAGTTCTTC,CASSARTSGIVTHNEQFF
few,TRBD1,TRBV28,TRBJ1-1,TGTGCCAGCAGTCGATTAACCGACAGGGGTGGCACTGAAGCTTTCTTT,CASSRLTDRGGTEAFF
NA,NA,TRBV6-1,TRBJ2-1,TGTGCCAGCAGTGAGCCTCCCTACAGGGGAGGCGAGCAGTTCTTC,CASSEPPYRGGEQFF
NA,NA,TRBV20-1,TRBJ1-6,TGCAGTGCTAGAGATCCCGGGGTTGTATTGTCACCCCTCCACTTT,CSARDPGVVLSPLHF
NA,NA,TRBV4-2,TRBJ2-6,TGTGCCAGCAGCCAAGATGAAGACGGTCTGCGGGCCAACGTCCTGACTTTC,CASSQDEDGLRANVLTF
NA,NA,TRBV20-1,TRBJ2-3,TGCAGTGCTAGAGTCCCCTCCACAGATACGCAGTATTTT,CSARVPSTDTQYF
few,TRBD1,TRBV20-1,TRBJ2-7,TGCAGTGCTAGAGGGACGACAGGGGGCTACGAGCAGTACTTC,CSARGTTGGYEQYF
few,NA,TRBV20-1,TRBJ2-5,TGCAGTGCTAGATTCCCCCCGGTGGTGGAGACCCAGTACTTC,CSARFPPVVETQYF
NA,NA,TRBV7-9,TRBJ1-3,TGTGCCAGCAGCTTAGTGTCTTCGGGAAACACCATATATTTT,CASSLVSSGNTIYF
few,TRBD1,TRBV6-5,TRBJ1-1,TGTGCCAGCAGTTACGGGGGACAGGGCCCCACTGAAGCTTTCTTT,CASSYGGQGPTEAFF
few,NA,TRBV20-1,TRBJ1-2,TGCAGTGCTAGGGGAGCAGGGGAGGGTTCAGGCTACACCTTC,CSARGAGEGSGYTF
NA,NA,TRBV19,TRBJ1-5,TGTGCCAGTAGTGCTTATAGCAATCAGCCCCAGCATTTT,CASSAYSNQPQHF
NA,TRBD1,TRBV18,TRBJ2-7,TGTGCCAGCTCACGACAGGGCGACTCCTACGAGCAGTACTTC,CASSRQGDSYEQYF
few,NA,TRBV5-4,TRBJ1-5,TGTGCCAGCAGCTTTCGGGGGACTAATCAGCCCCAGCATTTT,CASSFRGTNQPQHF
once,TRBD1,TRBV2,TRBJ1-6,TGTGCCAGCCGACACCGGGACAGTCGAAATTCACCCCTCCACTTT,CASRHRDSRNSPLHF
few,NA,TRBV5-4,TRBJ1-6,TGTGCCAGCAGCTCCGGACGGGGAAATTCACCCCTCCACTTT,CASSSGRGNSPLHF
NA,NA,TRBV2,TRBJ1-5,TGTGCCAGCAAAGGGGCACAGGGAGCCAATCAGCCCCAGCATTTT,CASKGAQGANQPQHF
NA,TRBD1,TRBV6-1,TRBJ2-5,TGTGCCAGCAGAAGACAGGGGGCGGTTGGGGAGACCCAGTACTTC,CASRRQGAVGETQYF
NA,NA,TRBV24-1,TRBJ2-3,TGTGCCACCAGTGATTTGATCGAGGTGGATACGCAGTATTTT,CATSDLIEVDTQYF
NA,NA,TRBV7-8,TRBJ2-7,TGTGCCAGCAGCTTTCGGGCTGGGAGGGGGGTATACGAGCAGTACTTC,CASSFRAGRGVYEQYF
few,NA,TRBV6-1,TRBJ1-5,TGTGCCAGCAGTCTCCGCGAAAGTCAGCCCCAGCATTTT,CASSLRESQPQHF
NA,NA,TRBV7-9,TRBJ2-7,TGTGCCACCTCTCTCCCCCAAGTGTCCTACGAGCAGTACTTC,CATSLPQVSYEQYF
NA,TRBD1,TRBV28,TRBJ1-1,TGTGCCAGCAGCTCCACGGGTACGGGACAGGTGCTATCGGGAGCTTTCTTT,CASSSTGTGQVLSGAFF
NA,TRBD1,TRBV20-1,TRBJ1-1,TGCAGTGCTAGAGTTGAAACAGGGGGCACTGAAGCTTTCTTT,CSARVETGGTEAFF
NA,NA,TRBV12-3/TRBV12-4,TRBJ1-2,TGTGCCAGCAGTCAGCTGGCGGCATATGGCTACACCTTC,CASSQLAAYGYTF